This entry lists 10 T cell receptor beta chains sequenced from one sample in a study of blood T cell repertoires in COVID-19. TCRdb's copy holds only in-frame clones and misses some; the assay was immunoSEQ multiplex PCR. The repertoire has 230,000 or so clones, more than 80% of them found once; the top ten carry 7.5%. What was sequenced was peripheral blood. Receptors were obtained from a woman of 80 years or more with COVID-19, enrolled during active disease.

The chain has TRBV12-3 or TRBV12-4 and TRBJ1-2, with D possibly being TRBD1 (5 bases). The V gene lost 3 bases and the J gene lost 8 bases, with 13 bases spanning the gap. The CDR3 sequence is 13 residues long. The chain's CDR3 is CASSLATGLGYTF. For the CDR3, the DNA is TGTGCCAGCAGTTTGGCAACAGGCCTAGGCTACACCTTC.

The chain carries TRBV4-1 and TRBJ2-7; weak D call: TRBD1 (7 bases). V was shortened by 0 bases and J by 3 bases, with 15 bases between the two germline ends. CDR3 size: 16 residues. Germline CDR1 MGHRA, CDR2 YSYEKL. CDR3 in DNA: TGCGCCAGCAGCCAAGATGATTCAGGGGGAGGCTACGAGCAGTACTTC. Translation: CASSQDDSGGGYEQYF.

The J gene is TRBJ2-5, the V gene TRBV7-6; TRBD2 aligns across 9 bases. Germline CDR1 SGHVS, CDR2 FNYEAQ. The CDR3 sequence is 16 residues long. The ends lost 4 bases at V and 5 bases at J; junction bases unmatched: 11. The chain's CDR3 is CASSSGLASNPETQYF. As DNA, the CDR3 is TGTGCCAGCAGCTCAGGACTAGCGTCAAACCCGGAGACCCAGTACTTC.

The rearrangement joins TRBV7-2 to TRBJ2-1; 10 nucleotides align to TRBD2. The germline gives CDR1 SGHTA, CDR2 FQGNSA. This CDR3 region has 18 residues. Trimming at V came to 1 base and at J to 5 bases, leaving 11 bases not matched to a gene. The CDR3 loop reads CASSLGSGRVFYNNEQFF. The CDR3 DNA reads TGTGCCAGCAGCTTAGGAAGCGGGAGGGTCTTCTACAACAATGAGCAGTTCTTC. Full variable domain (outside the CDR3, taken from reference TRBV7-2 and TRBJ2-1): GAGVSQSPSNKVTEKGKDVELRCDPISGHTALYWYRQSLGQGLEFLIYFQGNSAPDKSGLPSDRFSAERTGGSVSTLTIQRTQQEDSAVYLCASSLGSGRVFYNNEQFFGPGTRLTVL.

In its sample, this clone was seen a few times. V and J are TRBV28 and TRBJ1-6, with D perhaps TRBD1 (5 bases). The CDR3 consists of 13 residues. Per germline, CDR1 MDHEN and CDR2 SYDVKM. V was clipped by 8 bases and J by 7 bases, with 12 bases between them. CDR3 protein: CASWGVRNSPLHF. CDR3 bases: TGTGCCAGCTGGGGGGTCCGCAATTCACCCCTCCACTTT.

This sequence joins TRBV28 and TRBJ2-7, with 7 bases matching TRBD2. This CDR3 has 14 amino acids. The germline gives CDR1 MDHEN, CDR2 SYDVKM. V shed 3 bases and J 4 bases; nucleotides not matched to a gene: 6. The CDR3 is CASSFTLAVYEQYF. The CDR3 coding sequence is TGTGCCAGCAGTTTTACCCTAGCGGTATACGAGCAGTACTTC.

The chain recombines TRBV18 with TRBJ1-4, with unresolved D. CDR3 length: 15 residues. Germline values: CDR1 KGHSH, CDR2 LQKENI. V was cut by 4 bases and J by 2 bases, with 11 bases left in between. The CDR3 region is CASSRGRATNEKLFF. DNA of the CDR3: TGTGCCAGCTCACGAGGGAGGGCTACTAATGAAAAACTGTTTTTT.

The V gene is TRBV4-1, the J gene TRBJ1-2; possible D gene TRBD1, 5 bases. V was trimmed by 0 bases and J by 7 bases, leaving 21 bases between them. Germline V gene sequence: CDR1 MGHRA, CDR2 YSYEKL. The length of the CDR3 is 17 residues. The chain's CDR3 is CASSQDLSVYGGGGYTF. The CDR3 DNA reads as TGCGCCAGCAGCCAAGATCTCTCGGTATACGGGGGAGGTGGCTACACCTTC.

The chain is built from TRBV9 and TRBJ2-5; TRBD2 is a possible D gene (6 bases). The V gene lost 3 bases and the J gene lost 5 bases, with 17 bases spanning the gap. Germline V lookup: CDR1 SGDLS, CDR2 YYNGEE. This CDR3 spans 15 amino acids. The CDR3 sequence: CASSGGVGGRETQYF. The CDR3 DNA follows: TGTGCCAGCAGCGGGGGCGTCGGGGGTCGGGAGACCCAGTACTTC.

With respect to this clone: Other nucleotide sequences from this sample produce the same CDR3. The rearrangement links TRBV12-3 or TRBV12-4 to TRBJ1-1; D is unclear. V was pared by 2 bases and J by 5 bases, with 6 bases between. The CDR3 consists of 12 residues. CDR3 amino acids: CASSLSGTEAFF. The CDR3 DNA sequence: TGTGCCAGCAGTTTATCCGGGACTGAAGCTTTCTTT.